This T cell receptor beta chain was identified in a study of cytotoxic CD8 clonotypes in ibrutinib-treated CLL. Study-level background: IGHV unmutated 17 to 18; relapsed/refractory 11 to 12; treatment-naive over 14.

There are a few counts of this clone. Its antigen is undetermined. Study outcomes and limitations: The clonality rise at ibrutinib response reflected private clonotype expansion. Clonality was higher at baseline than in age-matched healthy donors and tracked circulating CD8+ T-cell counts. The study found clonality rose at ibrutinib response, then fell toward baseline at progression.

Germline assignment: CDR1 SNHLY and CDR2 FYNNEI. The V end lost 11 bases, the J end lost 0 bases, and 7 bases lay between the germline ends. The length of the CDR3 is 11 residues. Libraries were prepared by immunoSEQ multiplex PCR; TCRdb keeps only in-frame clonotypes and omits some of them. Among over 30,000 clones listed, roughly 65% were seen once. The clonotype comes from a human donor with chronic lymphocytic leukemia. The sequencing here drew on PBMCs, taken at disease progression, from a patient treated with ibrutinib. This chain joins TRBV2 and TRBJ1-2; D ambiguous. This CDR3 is CAAAANYGYTF. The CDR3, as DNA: TGTGCCGCCGCGGCTAACTATGGCTACACCTTC.